The 8 T cell receptor beta chains listed next were all sequenced from one sample in a study of T cells in tuberculosis. Sequencing used immunoSEQ multiplex PCR; TCRdb keeps in-frame clones, though not all of them. Of 25,000 to 35,000 clones listed, 92% are singletons. As for time point: new active TB diagnosis, blood taken before or within 7 days of starting treatment. The sequences come from PBMCs, collected at tuberculosis diagnosis. The receptors here all came from an adult with tuberculosis.

The genes are TRBV21-1 and TRBJ2-7; the D call TRBD1 from the table was never checked on the DNA. TRBV21-1 is labeled a pseudogene. The length of the CDR3 is 14 residues. The CDR3 spells CASSAPGQIFGQYF. For the CDR3, the DNA is TGTGCCAGCAGCGCGCCGGGACAAATTTTCGGGCAGTACTTC.

The genes are TRBV28 and TRBJ1-1, with 10 nucleotides matching TRBD1. The CDR3 spans 14 residues. CDR1 MDHEN and CDR2 SYDVKM come from the germline V gene. The J segment lost 4 bases and the V segment lost 10 bases, leaving 9 bases of the junction unmatched. The CDR3 DNA reads TGTGCCATTTCGACAGGGGGCTTTGCCACTGAAGCTTTCTTT. Its translation is CAISTGGFATEAFF.

The rearrangement joins TRBV5-1 to TRBJ2-7; TRBD1 matches at 8 bases. The CDR3 totals 16 residues. Germline CDR1 is SGHRS and CDR2 is YFSETQ. V was clipped by 0 bases and J by 5 bases; unmatched bases: 10. This chain's CDR3 is CASSLAKGQVVNEQYF. DNA of the CDR3: TGCGCCAGCAGCTTGGCCAAGGGACAGGTTGTGAACGAGCAGTACTTC.

The chain combines TRBV5-1 with TRBJ2-1; weak D call: TRBD2 (6 bases). The ends were cut back, 0 bases at V and 8 bases at J, with 18 bases in the middle. The length of the CDR3 is 16 residues. Germline V gene data show CDR1 as SGHRS and CDR2 as YFSETQ. CDR3 bases: TGCGCCAGCAGCTTGGTTTCGGCGGGGCTTCGGGATGAGCAGTTCTTC. Amino acid sequence: CASSLVSAGLRDEQFF.

The chain uses TRBV6-5 and TRBJ1-2, with TRBD1 identical over 7 bases. Germline V gene data show CDR1 as MNHEY and CDR2 as SVGAGI. V lost 5 bases and J lost 3; bases outside the gene matches: 9. The CDR3 consists of 15 residues. This chain's CDR3 is CASSTERQGYYGYTF. In nucleotides, the CDR3 is TGTGCCAGCAGTACCGAGAGACAGGGTTACTATGGCTACACCTTC.

The rearrangement uses TRBV5-6 and TRBJ2-4; 11 bases match TRBD2. This CDR3 is 17 amino acids long. CDR1 and CDR2 (germline): SGHDT, YYEEEE. V dropped 4 bases and J dropped 3; count of bases not matched to a gene: 9. The CDR3 here is CASSPRGLAVLKNIQYF. The CDR3 DNA reads as TGTGCCAGCAGCCCGAGGGGACTAGCGGTTCTCAAAAACATTCAGTACTTC.

By proportion, this clone is medium-sized. The rearrangement uses TRBV5-1 and TRBJ1-3; 8 nucleotides agree with TRBD1. Germline CDR1 reads SGHRS; CDR2 reads YFSETQ. V lost 1 base to trimming and J lost 4 bases; unmatched junction nucleotides: 10. The CDR3 totals 17 residues. The CDR3 DNA sequence: TGCGCCAGCAGCTTGACCCAACAGGGGGTTTCCGGAAACACCATATATTTT. Translating gives CASSLTQQGVSGNTIYF.

The genes are TRBV27 and TRBJ2-7; TRBD1 matches 8 bases. Germline V lookup: CDR1 MNHEY, CDR2 SMNVEV (reference sequence). This CDR3 contains 17 residues. Losses at the gene ends were 4 bases for V and 4 bases for J; bases not matched to a gene: 15. The CDR3 nucleotides are TGTGCCAGCAGTTCCAACTCATTACAGGGGGAAGTTTACGAGCAGTACTTC. This sequence encodes CASSSNSLQGEVYEQYF.